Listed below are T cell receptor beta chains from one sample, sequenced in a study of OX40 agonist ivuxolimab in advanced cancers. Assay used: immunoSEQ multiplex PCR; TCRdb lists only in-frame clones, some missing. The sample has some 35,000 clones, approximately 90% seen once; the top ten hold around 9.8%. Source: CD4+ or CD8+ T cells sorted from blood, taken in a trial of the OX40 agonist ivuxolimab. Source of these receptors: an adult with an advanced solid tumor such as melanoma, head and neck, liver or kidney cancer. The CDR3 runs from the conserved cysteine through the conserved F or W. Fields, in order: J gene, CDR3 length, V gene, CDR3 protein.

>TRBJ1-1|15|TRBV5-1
CASSLGSATLRSAFF
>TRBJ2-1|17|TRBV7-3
CASSLQAGTSGHNEQFF
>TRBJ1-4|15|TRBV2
CASSEEGIGGEKLFF
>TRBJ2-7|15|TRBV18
CASSPRLLSSYEQYF
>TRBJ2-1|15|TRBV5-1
CASGLAGVLYNEQFF
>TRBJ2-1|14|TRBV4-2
CASRGAGNYNEQFF
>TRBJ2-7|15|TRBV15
CATSRVGGASYEQYF
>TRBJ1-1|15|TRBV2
CASMRVTGANTEAFF
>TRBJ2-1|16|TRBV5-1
CASSRPTGGAGNEQFF
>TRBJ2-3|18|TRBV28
CASSDGTSGRYSTDTQYF
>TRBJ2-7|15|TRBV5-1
CASSPGQGSIYEQYF
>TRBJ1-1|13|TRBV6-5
CASSLSEQTEAFF
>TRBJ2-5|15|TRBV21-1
CASSNLSGRPETQYF
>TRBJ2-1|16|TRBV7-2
CASSLLAGASYNEQFF
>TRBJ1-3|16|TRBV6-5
CASSYTGAVSGNTIYF
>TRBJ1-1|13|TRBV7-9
CASSLDSGAEAFF
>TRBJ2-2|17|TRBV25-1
CASSGGMPASGKGELFF
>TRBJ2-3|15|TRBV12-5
CASGFGRGRPDTQYF
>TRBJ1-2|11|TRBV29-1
CSVDRVRGYTF
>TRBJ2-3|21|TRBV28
CASSLWAMRGTGQGNTDTQYF
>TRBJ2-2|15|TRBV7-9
CASSFLAVNTGELFF
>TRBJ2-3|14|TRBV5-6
CASSQGPPGDTQYF
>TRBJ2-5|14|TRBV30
CAWEPSALGETQYF
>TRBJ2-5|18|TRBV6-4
CASSDRGTSGVYQETQYF
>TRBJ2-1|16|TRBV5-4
CASSLDQREGFGEQFF
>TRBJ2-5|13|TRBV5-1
CASSGTSGETQYF
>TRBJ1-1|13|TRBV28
CASSLGTTGEAFF
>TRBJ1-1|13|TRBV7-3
CASSLRAGSEAFF
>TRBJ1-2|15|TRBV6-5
CASSYSGQGTYGYTF
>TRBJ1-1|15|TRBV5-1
CASSLWAEKNTEAFF
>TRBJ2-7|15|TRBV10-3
CAISESTSPSYEQYF
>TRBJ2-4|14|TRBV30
CAWSWTLAKNIQYF
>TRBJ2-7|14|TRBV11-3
CASSTWDRTYEQYF
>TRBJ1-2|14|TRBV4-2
CASSQGGTPSGYTF
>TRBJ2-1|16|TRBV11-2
CASSLVLRTRDNEQFF
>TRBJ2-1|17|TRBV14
CASSQGGNSGSVVEQFF
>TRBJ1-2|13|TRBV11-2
CASSPRQLYGYTF
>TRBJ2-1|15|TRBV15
CATSRRDHSVNEQFF
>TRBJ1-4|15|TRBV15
CATSSGTGAVEKLFF
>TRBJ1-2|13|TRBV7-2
CASSPPTWRGYTF
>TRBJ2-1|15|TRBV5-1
CASSLALAAYNEQFF
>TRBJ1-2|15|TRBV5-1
CASSGMGQGSYGYTF
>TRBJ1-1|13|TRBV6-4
CASSRTVNTEAFF
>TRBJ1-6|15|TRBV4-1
CASSLGTPTNSPLHF
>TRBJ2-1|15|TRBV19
CASSTRVSSYNEQFF
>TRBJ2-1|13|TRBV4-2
CASSGQGYNEQFF
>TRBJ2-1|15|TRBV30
CAWSPGLAGGGLQFF
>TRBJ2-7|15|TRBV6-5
CASSLGQGHLYEQYF
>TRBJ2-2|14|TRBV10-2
CASSEWLYTGELFF
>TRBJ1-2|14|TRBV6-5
CASSYRRGYYGYTF
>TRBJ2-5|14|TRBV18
CASSLGGGRETQYF
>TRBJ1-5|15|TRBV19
CASNRDRPDNQPQHF
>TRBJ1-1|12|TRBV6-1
CASRRGDTEAFF
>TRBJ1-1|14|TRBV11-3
CASSPGGVRAEAFF
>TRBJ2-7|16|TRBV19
CASSTPKAGEVYEQYF
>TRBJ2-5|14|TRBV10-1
CASLNDGVGETQYF
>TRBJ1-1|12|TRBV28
CASSLSPRGAFF
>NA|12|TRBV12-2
CASRDSTNEQYF